The next 28 T cell receptor beta chains were all read from a single sample in a study of blood T cell repertoires in COVID-19. Sequenced by immunoSEQ multiplex PCR; TCRdb stores in-frame clones only, minus some. The sample carries approximately 290,000 clones, 89% recorded once. Sequenced sample: peripheral blood. These receptors originate from an older woman with acute or convalescent COVID-19.

The chain couples TRBV30 to TRBJ1-4; D unresolved. Germline assignment: CDR1 GTSNPN and CDR2 SVGIG (reference sequence). Trimming cost V 5 bases and J 4 bases, with 14 bases left between them. The CDR3 loop spans 14 amino acids. The CDR3 DNA is TGTGCCTGGGGCCTCTATCCGAGTAATGAAAAACTGTTTTTT. This translates into CAWGLYPSNEKLFF.

The chain carries TRBV9 and TRBJ2-1; 7 bases fit TRBD1. Trimming took 2 bases from V and 13 from J; bases not matched to a gene: 6. The CDR3 consists of 12 residues. Germline values: CDR1 SGDLS, CDR2 YYNGEE. The CDR3 bases are TGTGCCAGCAGCGTTTCGGACAGGACTCAGTTCTTC. It translates to CASSVSDRTQFF.

The V call is TRBV21-1, the J call TRBJ1-5; the listed D gene, TRBD1, was not tested against the DNA. TRBV21-1 is a pseudogene segment. The CDR3 spans 13 residues. The CDR3 reads CANLTIRAGPQHF. The CDR3 bases are TGTGCCAACCTCACAATCCGAGCAGGGCCCCAGCATTTT.

The chain links TRBV5-4 to TRBJ2-7; maybe TRBD1 (5 bases). V lost 0 bases and J lost 0, with 10 bases in between. The CDR3 has 15 residues. Germline V gene sequence: CDR1 SGHNT, CDR2 YYREEE (reference sequence). The CDR3 here is CASSLVDSSSYEQYF. The CDR3 coding sequence is TGTGCCAGCAGCTTGGTCGACAGCAGCTCCTACGAGCAGTACTTC.

The chain employs TRBV28 and TRBJ1-5; D perhaps matches TRBD1 (6 bases). Germline lookup yields CDR1 MDHEN and CDR2 SYDVKM. This CDR3 comprises 17 residues. Trimming took 5 bases from V and 3 from J, leaving 20 bases between them. This CDR3 is CASSPILRTAINQPQHF. For the CDR3, the DNA is TGTGCCAGCAGTCCCATTTTGAGGACAGCAATCAATCAGCCCCAGCATTTT.

V is TRBV27 and J is TRBJ2-3; weak D call: TRBD2 (5 bases). Deletions cut 0 bases from V and 1 base from J, with 8 bases between. There are 15 residues in the CDR3. Germline CDR1 MNHEY, CDR2 SMNVEV (reference sequence). The CDR3 bases are TGTGCCAGCAGTTTATCCGGGGTTGGCACAGATACGCAGTATTTT. This encodes CASSLSGVGTDTQYF.

The genes are TRBV7-9 and TRBJ1-1; 8 bases map to TRBD1. The CDR3 runs 16 residues. Trimming at V came to 6 bases and at J to 0 bases, leaving 9 bases not matched to a gene. Germline CDR1 and CDR2: SEHNR and FQNEAQ (reference sequence). CDR3 sequence (DNA): TGTGCCAGCAGTCAAGGACAGGGCGTCATGAACACTGAAGCTTTCTTT. It translates to CASSQGQGVMNTEAFF.

The genes are TRBV5-1 and TRBJ2-5; D is unclear. The CDR3 contains 13 residues. CDR1 is SGHRS and CDR2 is YFSETQ in the germline V gene. Trimming removed 0 bases at V and 4 bases at J, with 7 bases between. CDR3 residues: CASSLEEAETQYF. CDR3 sequence (DNA): TGCGCCAGCAGCTTGGAAGAAGCAGAGACCCAGTACTTC.

This chain connects TRBV18 to TRBJ2-7; TRBD2 agrees at 9 bases. With 5 bases clipped from V and 4 bases from J, the junction kept 6 bases outside the gene matches. The CDR3 has 14 residues. Germline CDR1 and CDR2: KGHSH and LQKENI. The chain's CDR3 is CASSEAGGTYEQYF. The DNA of the CDR3 is TGTGCCAGCTCAGAAGCGGGAGGAACGTACGAGCAGTACTTC.

J is TRBJ1-2 and V is TRBV7-2; 7 nucleotides line up with TRBD1. This CDR3 comprises 13 residues. V gave up 0 bases and J gave up 7 bases; unmatched junction bases: 2. The germline V gene encodes CDR1 SGHTA and CDR2 FQGNSA. The CDR3 region is CASSLAAGGGYTF. CDR3 DNA sequence: TGTGCCAGCAGCTTAGCGGCAGGGGGTGGCTACACCTTC.

The V call is TRBV12-2, the J call TRBJ1-5. TRBV12-2 is a listed pseudogene. The CDR3 consists of 21 residues. CDR3 protein: CASRERRSLWVRGRCNQPQHF. The CDR3, as DNA: TGTGCAAGTCGCGAACGCAGATCTCTCTGGGTTCGGGGTAGGTGCAATCAGCCCCAGCATTTT.

The chain uses TRBV28 and TRBJ1-4; tentative D call: TRBD1 (6 bases). This CDR3 spans 16 amino acids. V was clipped by 1 base and J by 4 bases, with 13 bases between them. The germline gives CDR1 MDHEN, CDR2 SYDVKM. The CDR3 loop reads CASSLYRGARNEKLFF. CDR3 in DNA: TGTGCCAGCAGTTTATACCGGGGGGCGCGTAATGAAAAACTGTTTTTT.

In DNA, the CDR3 is TGTGCCAGCAGCTTCGAGAACCCCTACGAGCAGTACTTC. Protein sequence: CASSFENPYEQYF. This chain uses TRBV7-8 with TRBJ2-7; unclear D gene. V was cut by 3 bases and J by 2 bases, with 8 bases left in between. CDR3 size: 13 residues. Germline values: CDR1 SGHVS, CDR2 FQNEAQ.

The chain uses TRBV7-2 and TRBJ1-1; 7 nucleotides match TRBD1. This CDR3 has 16 residues. V was pared by 6 bases and J by 4 bases, with 14 bases of the junction left unmatched. Germline assignment: CDR1 SGHTA and CDR2 FQGNSA. DNA for the CDR3: TGTGCCAGCAGTCCCGGGACAGTGACGATGAGCACTGAAGCTTTCTTT. It specifies CASSPGTVTMSTEAFF.

The chain joins TRBV5-1 to TRBJ1-2; 11 bases are shared with TRBD1. The V segment lost 1 base and the J segment 6 bases; nucleotides outside the gene matches: 2. Germline V gives CDR1 SGHRS, CDR2 YFSETQ. The CDR3 has 14 amino acids. The CDR3 protein is CASSLRTGGNGYTF. CDR3 nucleotides: TGCGCCAGCAGCTTGAGGACAGGGGGCAATGGCTACACCTTC.

The V and J genes are TRBV5-4 and TRBJ2-7; 10 nucleotides agree with TRBD2. The CDR3 loop spans 15 amino acids. Germline V lookup: CDR1 SGHNT, CDR2 YYREEE (reference sequence). The trim removed 1 base at V and 2 bases at J, leaving 3 bases unmatched. CDR3 amino acids: CASSLSGRATYEQYF. DNA of the CDR3: TGTGCCAGCAGCTTGAGCGGGAGGGCCACCTACGAGCAGTACTTC.

The chain links TRBV6-2 or TRBV6-3 to TRBJ2-1, with D possibly matching TRBD2 (5 bases). The V end was cut by 2 bases, the J end by 4 bases, with 15 bases between. This CDR3 region has 16 residues. CDR1 is MNHEY and CDR2 is SVGEGT in the germline V gene. CDR3 in amino acids: CASSYGLASVYNEQFF. CDR3 DNA sequence: TGTGCCAGCAGTTACGGCCTAGCTAGTGTATACAATGAGCAGTTCTTC.

This CDR3 reads CASKETASTDTQYF. The CDR3 DNA reads TGTGCCAGCAAGGAGACAGCTAGCACAGATACGCAGTATTTT. The chain couples TRBV11-3 to TRBJ2-3; D is possibly TRBD1 (5 bases). The V gene's germline CDR1 is SGHNT and CDR2 YENEEA. Deletions cut 7 bases from V and 0 bases from J, with 11 bases between. The CDR3 totals 14 residues.

This clone was observed a handful of times. V gene TRBV24-1 combines with J gene TRBJ1-2; TRBD1 matches 11 bases. The V and J ends lost 4 bases and 9 bases, in that order; junction bases with no gene match: 9. In germline, CDR1 is KGHDR, CDR2 SFDVKD. CDR3 size: 15 residues. CDR3 coding DNA: TGTGCCACCAGTGACGCGGGACAGGGGGAGTTGAGCTACACCTTC. Translated, it gives CATSDAGQGELSYTF.

This rearrangement joins TRBV7-2 to TRBJ1-1; 8 bases match TRBD1. Germline CDR1 is SGHTA and CDR2 is FQGNSA. This CDR3 contains 14 residues. The V and J ends lost 6 bases and 7 bases, in that order; junction bases with no gene match: 10. The CDR3 DNA follows: TGTGCCAGCAGTAGACAGGGGACGACTAGTGAAGCTTTCTTT. Protein: CASSRQGTTSEAFF.

The chain has TRBV6-5 and TRBJ2-7, with a tentative D call TRBD1 (5 bases). Germline V lookup: CDR1 MNHEY, CDR2 SVGAGI. This CDR3 has 14 residues. Trimming cost V 3 bases and J 3 bases, with 12 bases left between them. Here the CDR3 reads CASSYLRGLYEQYF. For the CDR3, the DNA is TGTGCCAGCAGTTATCTAAGGGGTCTCTACGAGCAGTACTTC.

The V and J genes are TRBV7-2 and TRBJ2-1, with TRBD1 as a possible D gene (5 bases). The V gene's germline CDR1 is SGHTA and CDR2 FQGNSA. The CDR3 length is 17 residues. Deletions cut 5 bases from V and 6 bases from J, with 23 bases between. The CDR3 is CASSLRKGRQIFNEQFF. DNA of the CDR3: TGTGCCAGCAGCCTCAGGAAGGGCAGACAGATCTTCAATGAGCAGTTCTTC.

This chain connects TRBV24-1 to TRBJ1-2; 8 positions match TRBD1. The CDR3 is made up of 16 amino acids. Germline CDR1 is KGHDR and CDR2 is SFDVKD. Germline trimming cut 7 bases from V and 8 bases from J; bases unmatched to any gene: 17. CDR3 bases: TGTGCCACCAGCGAACACGGGAGACAGGGGTCGGAAGGCTACACCTTC. Its translation is CATSEHGRQGSEGYTF.

This chain connects TRBV7-6 to TRBJ1-5; no firm D call. Germline V CDR1 and CDR2: SGHVS, FNYEAQ. This CDR3 is built from 14 residues. V gave up 1 base and J gave up 4 bases, with 8 bases separating them. CDR3 region: CASSLVPGNQPQHF. DNA for the CDR3: TGTGCCAGCAGCTTAGTCCCGGGGAATCAGCCCCAGCATTTT.

The chain combines TRBV7-9 with TRBJ2-7; 11 nucleotides agree with TRBD2. V was clipped by 2 bases and J by 1 base; unmatched bases: 1. The CDR3 totals 15 residues. Germline V gene lookup returns CDR1 SEHNR and CDR2 FQNEAQ (reference sequence). CDR3 protein: CASSLLAGGSYEQYF. The CDR3 nucleotides are TGTGCCAGCAGCTTACTAGCGGGAGGTTCCTACGAGCAGTACTTC.

The chain is built from TRBV18 and TRBJ2-1; 7 nucleotides line up with TRBD2. This CDR3 has 16 amino acids. V lost 3 bases to trimming and J lost 3 bases; unmatched junction nucleotides: 8. The germline V gene has CDR1 KGHSH and CDR2 LQKENI. CDR3 in DNA: TGTGCCAGCTCACCTTTTAGCGGGTCCCTCTACAATGAGCAGTTCTTC. It codes for CASSPFSGSLYNEQFF.

This chain connects TRBV30 to TRBJ2-1, with D uncertain. The V end was cut by 2 bases, the J end by 6 bases, with 5 bases between. There are 11 residues in the CDR3. Germline V gene lookup returns CDR1 GTSNPN and CDR2 SVGIG (reference sequence). The CDR3 region has the DNA TGTGCCTGGAGTCCCCTCAATGAGCAGTTCTTC. Its translation: CAWSPLNEQFF.

The CDR3: CASSFTGAGANVLTF. The CDR3 DNA reads as TGTGCCAGTAGTTTTACAGGGGCTGGGGCCAACGTCCTGACTTTC. The chain carries TRBV19 and TRBJ2-6; 7 bases align to TRBD1. Germline values: CDR1 LNHDA, CDR2 SQIVND (reference sequence). Trimming cost V 5 bases and J 2 bases; bases outside gene matches: 3. The CDR3 is 15 amino acids.